Each of the 9 T cell receptor beta chains below was sequenced from the same sample in a study of spatial heterogeneity in lung cancer. Findings and limits, study-wide: Expanded intratumoral alpha and beta TCR counts tracked tumor mutation counts.

TCRdb reprocessed the 5' RACE reads via MiXCR and lists one record per CDR3 protein. The table shows around 2,800 distinct CDR3 sequences, with about a tenth occurring only once. Time point noted: sample taken at primary tumor resection. For these receptors, no antigen is known. The starting material was lung tumor tissue, obtained at surgery. The origin of the receptors is a male donor with early-stage non-small cell lung cancer.

This clonotype was seen repeatedly, ten times or more. This beta chain came through as a stray read in a library set up for alpha chains, and its size says little. Written as DNA, the CDR3 is TGTGCCAGCACCTTTCGGCTTATGAACACTGAAGCTTTCTTT. Translating it yields CASTFRLMNTEAFF. The chain recombines TRBV6-2 or TRBV6-3 with TRBJ1-1, with D unclear. Germline lookup yields CDR1 MNHEY and CDR2 SVGEGT. The CDR3 covers 14 residues. Between the trimmed V and J ends, which lost 7 bases and 0 bases, there was a span of 12 bases.

For this clonotype: Found in a library prepared for alpha chains, this beta chain is an off-target read, and its abundance has little meaning. This chain uses TRBV28 with TRBJ1-6, with D perhaps TRBD1 (5 bases). The CDR3 extends over 14 amino acids. Deletions cut 3 bases from V and 6 bases from J, with 9 bases between. Germline-derived CDR1 and CDR2 are MDHEN and SYDVKM. CDR3 amino acids: CASSFAGFNSPLHF. The CDR3 region has the DNA TGTGCCAGCAGTTTTGCAGGGTTTAATTCACCCCTCCACTTT.

As to this clonotype: The size of this beta chain means little, since it is a stray read in a library made for alpha chains. J is TRBJ1-6 and V is TRBV6-5; the D is unclear. The ends were cut back, 0 bases at V and 5 bases at J, with 11 bases in the middle. CDR3 length: 16 residues. Germline CDR1 is MNHEY and CDR2 is SVGAGI. The CDR3 loop is CASSYSMQLNNSPLHF. CDR3 nucleotide sequence: TGTGCCAGCAGTTACTCGATGCAGCTGAATAATTCACCCCTCCACTTT.

By sample fraction, this clonotype is medium-sized (0.01 to 0.1%). Since the library was made to target alpha chains, this beta chain is a stray read and its abundance is not meaningful. The rearrangement uses TRBV12-3 or TRBV12-4 and TRBJ2-5; 9 positions agree with TRBD1. Trimming removed 6 bases from V and 2 bases from J; junction bases left unmatched: 7. This CDR3 is 15 amino acids long. The DNA of the CDR3 is TGTGCCAGCAGCCGGGACAGGGCCCCTCAAGAGACCCAGTACTTC. Protein sequence: CASSRDRAPQETQYF.

This clonotype is medium-sized in the sample. As an off-target read in a library built for alpha chains, this beta chain has a frequency of little significance. The chain employs TRBV5-1 and TRBJ2-4; maybe TRBD1 (5 bases). The CDR3 has 15 residues. The ends were cut back, 1 base at V and 3 bases at J, with 11 bases in the middle. Germline CDR1 and CDR2: SGHRS and YFSETQ. The CDR3 is CASSLTGHGKNIQYF. CDR3 sequence (DNA): TGCGCCAGCAGCTTGACAGGCCATGGCAAAAACATTCAGTACTTC.

Within the sample, this clonotype is medium-sized. The library was prepared for alpha chains; this beta chain is a stray read, so its frequency means little. The chain joins TRBV3-1 to TRBJ1-3; D gene ambiguous. Germline CDR1 and CDR2: LGHDT and YNNKEL (reference sequence). V dropped 0 bases and J dropped 4 bases, with 10 bases sitting between them. This CDR3 has 15 residues. DNA of the CDR3: TGTGCCAGCAGCCAAGACAGGTCGGACGGAAACACCATATATTTT. This gives the protein CASSQDRSDGNTIYF.

By share of the sample, this clonotype is medium-sized. This beta chain slipped into a library made for alpha chains as a stray read, so its size is not meaningful. J is TRBJ2-7 and V is TRBV4-1; 8 positions agree with TRBD1. V lost 2 bases to trimming and J lost 5 bases; unmatched junction nucleotides: 8. CDR1 MGHRA and CDR2 YSYEKL come from the germline V gene. The CDR3 runs 15 residues. This CDR3 is CASSQLQGAKDEQYF. The CDR3 nucleotides read TGCGCCAGCAGCCAACTGCAGGGGGCCAAAGACGAGCAGTACTTC.

With respect to this clonotype: This beta chain lies outside the target of a library built for alpha chains; its clone size means little. The genes are TRBV3-1 and TRBJ2-4, with 15 nucleotides matching TRBD2. With V trimmed by 2 bases and J by 1 base, 12 bases remained unmatched. From germline, CDR1 is LGHDT and CDR2 YNNKEL (reference sequence). CDR3 length: 21 amino acids. The CDR3 DNA follows: TGTGCCAGCAGCCAACCCAGGACTAGCGGGAGGGTGAATAGGGCCAAAAACATTCAGTACTTC. It yields the protein CASSQPRTSGRVNRAKNIQYF.

By sample fraction, this clonotype is medium-sized. This beta chain is off target for a library built for alpha chains, so its abundance means little. V gene TRBV29-1 combines with J gene TRBJ1-3, with a weak D call TRBD1 (5 bases). In germline, CDR1 is SQVTM, CDR2 ANQGSEA. V lost 5 bases, J lost 0 bases, and 11 bases lay in between. The CDR3 is 14 amino acids. CDR3: CSVSEGSSGNTIYF. CDR3 nucleotide sequence: TGCAGCGTTTCTGAGGGGAGCTCTGGAAACACCATATATTTT.